This note documents a single T cell receptor (beta chain) sequence. Data came from immunoSEQ multiplex PCR; TCRdb stores just in-frame clones and leaves some out. The profile shows about 88,000 clones, more than 70% of them singletons. This sample was taken from a study of blood T cell repertoires in COVID-19. Study-wide background: The samples span acute and convalescent COVID-19 from the United States, Italy and Spain.

V was cut by 2 bases and J by 5 bases, with 4 bases left in between. The CDR3 runs 11 residues. The germline gives CDR1 DFQATT, CDR2 SNEGSKA (reference sequence). The receptor was isolated from a woman aged 80 or over with acute or convalescent COVID-19. The V gene is TRBV20-1, the J gene TRBJ1-5, with no clear D. The sequencing sample was made of peripheral blood. The chain's CDR3 is CSARTDQPQHF. In nucleotides, the CDR3 is TGCAGTGCTAGAACGGATCAGCCCCAGCATTTT.